This T cell receptor beta chain was retrieved from a study of lymphopenia after photon versus proton radiotherapy (dated by TCRdb to about 2019). In terms of the full investigation: The study compared the immunological effects of photon versus proton radiation therapy in patients with gastrointestinal tumors who developed high-grade lymphopenia. The 15 to 25 patients in the cohort had gastrointestinal tumors, were treated with either photon or proton therapy, and subsequently developed lymphopenia. The goal of the study was to describe how the two radiation modalities differ in their effects on the immune system.

Paper-wide results and their limitations: During treatment, patients who received photon therapy lost naive T cells and TCR diversity and gained effector/memory populations, whereas patients who received proton therapy remained relatively stable. After the lymphocyte count nadir, photon-treated repertoires showed oligoclonal expansion, especially of CD8+ Temra cells, which drove the drop in diversity. The survival association was assessed only in patients who died, and better survival with proton therapy was presented by the authors as a possibility rather than a demonstrated result. Across the cohort, a larger post-nadir drop in TCR diversity was inversely correlated with overall survival time among patients who died.

Preparation of the library involved the immunoSEQ multiplex PCR assay. Alongside multiparametric flow cytometry, deep sequencing of rearranged TCR beta loci was used to profile the T cell repertoires. TCRdb limited this immuneACCESS table to in-frame rearrangements with V and J called. A share of clones is missing; checked studies link under half to unresolved V genes, and the rest is unexplained. The sample table contains 65,000 to 85,000 clones; only one count was recorded for under 95% of them. The ten largest clones add up to about 2% of the sample. On this clone itself: The specificity of this receptor is unknown. There are no base qualities to consult, and no much larger clone falls within one base.

Looking up the germline V gene yields CDR1 MGHDK and CDR2 SYGVNS. Measured from the cysteine to the phenylalanine, the CDR3 is 18 residues long. The kept DNA is CDR3 alone, 54 bases in frame from the first base. The V and J genes are TRBV25-1 and TRBJ2-5; 5 matching bases give a weak D call of TRBD2. With the DNA end fitting TRBJ2-7 better, the J assignment may be wrong. The sample consisted of peripheral blood, taken from a patient treated with photon-based radiotherapy. The clonotype was recovered from a woman in her thirties or forties with cholangiocarcinoma. The DNA is as follows: TGTGCCAGCAGTGAACGAGGAGGAATCGATCGTTTCGCTGACGAGCAGTACTTC. Its coded protein is CASSERGGIDRFADEQYF.